The rows below give T cell receptor beta chains drawn from one sample of a study of blood T cells in healthy people across ages. TCRdb reanalysed the 5' RACE reads using MiXCR and keeps one entry per CDR3 protein. The profile shows about 1.1 million distinct CDR3 sequences, 35% to 40% of them singletons. The source material was blood. These receptors all come from a man aged 18 to 35 in good health. CDR3s include the opening cysteine and the closing phenylalanine or tryptophan. Each record gives: J gene, V gene, CDR3 length, CDR3 protein.

TRBJ2-2,TRBV7-9,16,CASSSSGARRTGELFF
TRBJ1-1,TRBV9,13,CASSDAIDTEAFF
TRBJ1-4,TRBV2,14,CASRVGQLNEKLFF
TRBJ2-5,TRBV2,14,CASSEGTAYNEQYF
TRBJ1-5,TRBV27,16,CASSLSSQSGNQPQHF
TRBJ2-1,TRBV5-6,16,CASKREVGPVYNEQFF
TRBJ1-2,TRBV18,14,CASSPEGINYGYTF
TRBJ1-2,TRBV7-9,16,CASSFQGPQRNYGYTF
TRBJ1-1,TRBV6-2/TRBV6-3,16,CASARRPPPMNTEAFF
TRBJ1-1,TRBV25-1,16,CASSGSLGGPNTEAFF
TRBJ2-4,TRBV25-1,16,CASSNPGQLAKNIQYF
TRBJ2-5,TRBV12-3/TRBV12-4,14,CASSLAGPQETQYF
TRBJ1-1,TRBV5-1,13,CASSWTRDTEAFF
TRBJ1-2,TRBV28,14,CASSFSRRTYGYTF
TRBJ2-3,TRBV4-3,17,CASSQVFGSIITDTQYF
TRBJ1-6,TRBV7-9,16,CASSLEAGDYNSPLHF
TRBJ2-1,TRBV5-1,15,CASSLGPGESYEQFF
TRBJ2-3,TRBV20-1,14,CSAFSGRSTDTQYF
TRBJ1-1,TRBV29-1,13,CSVLGGGGTEAFF
TRBJ1-1,TRBV25-1,17,CASSDWEGQGENTEAFF
TRBJ1-5,TRBV9,14,CASSPGAANQPQHF
TRBJ2-7,TRBV7-9,16,CASSPAWDSRYYEQYF
TRBJ1-2,TRBV5-5,13,CASSADGDYGYTF
TRBJ2-7,TRBV5-1,16,CASSLSGPKSSYEQYF
TRBJ2-2,TRBV28,17,CASSLDIAGGITGELFF
TRBJ1-5,TRBV15,15,CATSRGRSGNQPQHF
TRBJ1-1,TRBV11-1,14,CASSLAYRNTEAFF
TRBJ2-7,TRBV6-6,16,CASSYSYSGGLAWQYF
TRBJ1-1,TRBV6-5,13,CASTTGVGTEAFF
TRBJ2-3,TRBV4-2,15,CASSNLAGGFKTQYF
TRBJ2-1,TRBV7-2,15,CASALASPIYNEQFF
NA,TRBV5-1,15,CASSRPPPEKETQYF
TRBJ1-5,TRBV7-2,13,CASSLEFNQPQHF
TRBJ2-1,TRBV6-1,13,CASRGRPLNEQFF
TRBJ1-4,TRBV6-2/TRBV6-3,18,CASSYGRGTGDPNEKLFF
TRBJ2-2,TRBV11-2,14,CASSLDVGTGELFF
TRBJ1-1,TRBV7-9,15,CASSLSRTGVSEAFF
TRBJ2-1,TRBV5-1,16,CASSLQGTGGFSEQFF
TRBJ1-2,TRBV7-9,16,CASSSPGQHSNYGYTF
TRBJ2-1,TRBV6-2/TRBV6-3,13,CASSYSRLNEQFF
TRBJ2-7,TRBV15,13,CATSGTGINEQYF
TRBJ1-1,TRBV5-1,14,CASSSQGAQTEAFF
TRBJ1-6,TRBV27,15,CASSLGGRGNSPLHF
TRBJ1-2,TRBV20-1,12,CSAHPTNYGYTF
TRBJ1-2,TRBV12-3/TRBV12-4,13,CASSGNPRDGYTF
TRBJ2-2,TRBV20-1,13,CSARPTNTGELFF
TRBJ2-1,TRBV20-1,16,CSARASAGVPLNEQFF
TRBJ1-5,TRBV20-1,16,CSARGVRGGSNQPQHF
TRBJ2-1,TRBV10-3,16,CAISESKGGGANEQFF
TRBJ2-2,TRBV27,15,CASSLSRGAAGELFF
TRBJ1-2,TRBV6-2/TRBV6-3,11,CASSIGQGYTF
TRBJ2-1,TRBV21-1,14,CASSKVGGPNEQFF
TRBJ1-5,TRBV2,13,CASSETQNQPQHF
TRBJ2-5,TRBV12-3/TRBV12-4,14,CASSRAGVQEAQYF